Listed below are T cell receptor beta chains from one sample, sequenced in a study of cytomegalovirus exposure and HLA in healthy donors. Method: immunoSEQ multiplex PCR; TCRdb's copy keeps in-frame clones and lacks some. The repertoire holds nearly 110,000 clones, with about 85% as singletons. Sequenced sample: PBMCs. The receptor source for this set is a woman between 18 and 29 years old in good health and CMV-seropositive. The CDR3 runs from the conserved cysteine through the conserved F or W. A D gene is named only where the DNA matches it firmly. Clone size is given for some rows only: seen once, a few or many times, or a class if the clone is expanded.

TRBJ1-5,NA,TRBV6-1,NA,CASSDHSNRVRGNQPQHF,TGTGCCAGCAGTGACCACAGCAACAGGGTGAGGGGCAATCAGCCCCAGCATTTT
TRBJ2-2,NA,TRBV4-3,NA,CASSQALRPEGNTGELFF,TGCGCCAGCAGCCAAGCACTCCGCCCCGAGGGGAACACCGGGGAGCTGTTTTTT
TRBJ2-5,TRBD2,TRBV28,NA,CASSTYRTSGTETQYF,TGTGCCAGCAGTACCTACCGAACTAGCGGGACGGAGACCCAGTACTTC
TRBJ1-1,NA,TRBV5-6,NA,CASSPRRGFPEAFF,TGTGCCAGCAGCCCGCGTCGGGGGTTCCCTGAAGCTTTCTTT
TRBJ1-5,NA,TRBV4-3,NA,CASSQDWGGQPQHF,TGCGCCAGCAGCCAAGATTGGGGGGGTCAGCCCCAGCATTTT
TRBJ1-1,TRBD1,TRBV5-4,few,CASSLRGRTGEAFF,TGTGCCAGCAGCTTAAGAGGGAGGACAGGTGAAGCTTTCTTT
TRBJ1-3,TRBD1,TRBV15,NA,CATSRTDRGAGNTIYF,TGTGCCACCAGCAGAACGGACAGGGGGGCTGGAAACACCATATATTTT
TRBJ2-1,NA,TRBV27,NA,CASSLPGRVHNEQFF,TGTGCCAGCAGTCTCCCCGGCAGGGTCCACAATGAGCAGTTCTTC
TRBJ1-4,TRBD1,TRBV29-1,once,CSAGGDRFNEKLFF,TGCAGCGCGGGAGGGGACAGATTTAATGAAAAACTGTTTTTT
TRBJ1-2,NA,TRBV25-1,NA,CASSDMGARVTSNYGYTF,TGTGCCAGCAGTGACATGGGGGCGCGGGTGACCTCTAACTATGGCTACACCTTC
TRBJ2-3,TRBD2,TRBV7-2,NA,CASSGLAGVNTDTQYF,TGTGCCAGCTCAGGACTAGCGGGGGTGAACACAGATACGCAGTATTTT
TRBJ2-3,NA,TRBV10-3,NA,CAISPASGGTDTQYF,TGTGCCATTTCCCCGGCGTCGGGGGGCACAGATACGCAGTATTTT
TRBJ1-4,TRBD1,TRBV7-9,few,CASSLAGTGVGEKLFF,TGTGCCAGCAGCTTAGCGGGGACAGGGGTCGGAGAAAAACTGTTTTTT
TRBJ1-6,TRBD1,TRBV6-5,NA,CASSWTGNNSPLHF,TGTGCCAGCAGTTGGACAGGGAATAATTCACCCCTCCACTTT
TRBJ2-7,NA,TRBV18,NA,CASSPSPDKRYEQYF,TGTGCCAGCTCACCTTCTCCGGACAAGCGTTACGAGCAGTACTTC
TRBJ1-1,NA,TRBV11-3,NA,CASSLIRDTEAFF,TGTGCCAGCAGCTTGATCAGGGACACTGAAGCTTTCTTT
TRBJ1-4,NA,TRBV18,NA,CASSPLGGRSTNEKLFF,TGTGCCAGCTCACCTTTGGGCGGGAGGTCAACTAATGAAAAACTGTTTTTT
TRBJ2-5,TRBD1,TRBV25-1,NA,CASSVDRDGRETQYF,TGTGCCAGCAGTGTGGACAGGGATGGGCGAGAGACCCAGTACTTC
TRBJ2-7,NA,TRBV19,NA,CASSSGSYEQYF,TGTGCCAGTAGTAGCGGGTCCTACGAGCAGTACTTC
TRBJ1-6,TRBD1,TRBV4-3,NA,CASSQDLLDRGRSPLHF,TGCGCCAGCAGCCAAGACCTATTGGACAGGGGACGGTCACCCCTCCACTTT
TRBJ1-2,TRBD1,TRBV27,NA,CASSFDRDYGYTF,TGTGCCAGCAGTTTTGACAGGGACTATGGCTACACCTTC
TRBJ2-1,NA,TRBV29-1,NA,CSVERPSDLNEQFF,TGCAGCGTTGAAAGGCCTAGCGACCTGAATGAGCAGTTCTTC
TRBJ2-1,NA,TRBV2,NA,CASRSILAGNEQFF,TGTGCCAGCAGGAGCATCCTAGCAGGCAATGAGCAGTTCTTC
TRBJ1-6,NA,TRBV28,once,CASSRGSPSASSPLHF,TGTGCCAGCAGTCGAGGGAGCCCCTCTGCGAGTTCACCCCTCCACTTT
TRBJ1-1,NA,TRBV2,NA,CASRMDFGGRNTEAFF,TGTGCCAGTCGCATGGATTTTGGGGGGAGGAACACTGAAGCTTTCTTT
TRBJ1-2,NA,TRBV5-4,NA,CASSLAGQPYGYTF,TGTGCCAGCAGCTTGGCTGGACAGCCCTATGGCTACACCTTC
TRBJ1-1,NA,TRBV27,NA,CASSMGQNTEAFF,TGTGCCAGCAGTATGGGACAGAACACTGAAGCTTTCTTT
TRBJ1-2,NA,TRBV18,once,CASSPEGPLVYGYTF,TGTGCCAGCTCACCGGAAGGTCCTCTAGTCTATGGCTACACCTTC
TRBJ2-1,NA,TRBV14,NA,CASSRRGTHNEQFF,TGTGCCAGCAGCCGGCGGGGTACACACAATGAGCAGTTCTTC
TRBJ1-1,NA,TRBV28,NA,CASSLWGDEAFF,TGTGCCAGCAGTTTATGGGGAGATGAAGCTTTCTTT
TRBJ1-5,NA,TRBV28,NA,CASSDPSGQPQHF,TGTGCCAGCAGCGACCCTTCAGGGCAGCCCCAGCATTTT
TRBJ2-3,TRBD1,TRBV19,NA,CASKGDRDTDTQYF,TGTGCCAGTAAAGGGGACAGAGACACAGATACGCAGTATTTT
TRBJ1-2,TRBD1,TRBV6-5,NA,CASSYNRGLYGYTF,TGTGCCAGCAGTTACAACAGGGGGCTCTATGGCTACACCTTC
TRBJ1-5,TRBD1,TRBV5-3,NA,CARSYRDRIKLSNQPQHF,TGTGCCAGAAGCTACCGGGACAGAATCAAGCTTAGCAATCAGCCCCAGCATTTT
TRBJ2-5,NA,TRBV5-1,NA,CASSPTVQPGETQYF,TGCGCCAGCAGCCCGACCGTGCAACCAGGGGAGACCCAGTACTTC
TRBJ2-5,NA,TRBV13,NA,CASSFYLEGGPRVTQYF,TGTGCCAGCAGCTTTTATCTTGAGGGGGGGCCCCGGGTGACCCAGTACTTC
TRBJ1-2,NA,TRBV19,NA,CASSTGTPYGYTF,TGTGCCAGTAGTACCGGGACACCTTATGGCTACACCTTC
TRBJ1-6,TRBD1,TRBV11-2,NA,CASSSLRDRGSPLHF,TGTGCCAGCAGCTCCCTCCGGGACAGGGGTTCACCCCTCCACTTT
TRBJ1-5,NA,TRBV7-8,NA,CASSRNRSPDQPQHF,TGTGCCAGCAGCCGAAACAGATCACCGGATCAGCCCCAGCATTTT
TRBJ1-5,NA,TRBV4-3,NA,CASSQDLRGGNQPQHF,TGCGCCAGCAGCCAAGATCTCAGGGGAGGCAATCAGCCCCAGCATTTT